Below, 5 T cell receptor beta chains from the same sample are listed, as sequenced in a study of STAT5B mutations in CD4+ large granular lymphocyte leukemia. Here immunoSEQ multiplex PCR was the method, and the copy in TCRdb shows in-frame clones only, minus some. The sample includes 40,000 to 45,000 clones, approximately 80% of them seen just once. The sample comprised CD4+ T cells from blood buffy coats. These receptors all come from a human donor in good health.

CDR3: CASSRKDGRTGELFF. The CDR3 bases are TGTGCCAGCTCACGTAAGGACGGGAGGACCGGGGAGCTGTTTTTT. The chain carries TRBV18 and TRBJ2-2, with 7 positions matching TRBD2. The J segment lost 5 bases and the V segment lost 4 bases, leaving 7 bases of the junction unmatched. Germline loops: CDR1 KGHSH, CDR2 LQKENI. The CDR3 has 15 residues.

The CDR3, as DNA: TGTGCCAGCAGTAAAGGGCGGAACACCGGGGAGCTGTTTTTT. This codes for CASSKGRNTGELFF. The genes are TRBV6-6 and TRBJ2-2; no clear D. V lost 5 bases to trimming and J lost 1 base, with 8 bases between them. The germline CDR1 and CDR2 sequences are MNHNY and SVGAGI (reference sequence). There are 14 residues in the CDR3.

The V call is TRBV5-4, the J call TRBJ1-1, with D uncertain. This CDR3 has 12 residues. Between the trimmed V and J ends, which lost 4 bases and 9 bases, there was a span of 13 bases. Germline lookup yields CDR1 SGHNT and CDR2 YYREEE (reference sequence). For the CDR3, the DNA is TGTGCCAGCAGCGCGGTCGAGAACAAAGCTTTCTTT. It is translated as CASSAVENKAFF.

This clone came up a few times. This chain joins TRBV2 and TRBJ1-2; D not resolved. The CDR3 has 14 amino acids. Germline lookup yields CDR1 SNHLY and CDR2 FYNNEI. V lost 8 bases to trimming and J lost 4 bases, with 17 bases between them. This CDR3 reads CASSDSSLAYGYTF. The CDR3 DNA reads as TGTGCCAGCTCCGATTCATCCTTAGCCTATGGCTACACCTTC. The full variable domain, its missing parts supplied by reference TRBV2 and TRBJ1-2, is EPEVTQTPSHQVTQMGQEVILRCVPISNHLYFYWYRQILGQKVEFLVSFYNNEISEKSEIFDDQFSVERPDGSNFTLKIRSTKLEDSAMYFCASSDSSLAYGYTFGSGTRLTVV.

In its sample, this clone was seen once. The chain carries TRBV5-1 and TRBJ2-1; 9 bases match TRBD1. Germline-derived CDR1 and CDR2 are SGHRS and YFSETQ. The CDR3 is made up of 16 amino acids. The V segment lost 0 bases and the J segment 1 base; nucleotides outside the gene matches: 2. The CDR3 protein is CASSLGGTGSYNEQFF. The CDR3 DNA follows: TGCGCCAGCAGCTTGGGAGGGACAGGGTCCTACAATGAGCAGTTCTTC.